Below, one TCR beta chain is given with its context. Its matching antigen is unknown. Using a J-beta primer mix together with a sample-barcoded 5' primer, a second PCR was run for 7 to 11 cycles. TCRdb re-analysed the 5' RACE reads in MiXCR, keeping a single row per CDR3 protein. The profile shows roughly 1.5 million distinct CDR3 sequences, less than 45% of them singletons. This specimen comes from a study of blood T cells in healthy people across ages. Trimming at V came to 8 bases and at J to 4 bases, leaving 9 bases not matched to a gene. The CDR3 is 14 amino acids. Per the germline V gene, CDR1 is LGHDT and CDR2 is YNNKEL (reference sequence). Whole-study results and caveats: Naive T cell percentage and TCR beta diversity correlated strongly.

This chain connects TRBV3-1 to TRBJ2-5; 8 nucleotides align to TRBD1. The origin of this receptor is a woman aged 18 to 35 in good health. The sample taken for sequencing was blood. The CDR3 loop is CASDRTGQVETQYF. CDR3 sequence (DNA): TGTGCCAGCGATCGGACAGGGCAGGTAGAGACCCAGTACTTC.